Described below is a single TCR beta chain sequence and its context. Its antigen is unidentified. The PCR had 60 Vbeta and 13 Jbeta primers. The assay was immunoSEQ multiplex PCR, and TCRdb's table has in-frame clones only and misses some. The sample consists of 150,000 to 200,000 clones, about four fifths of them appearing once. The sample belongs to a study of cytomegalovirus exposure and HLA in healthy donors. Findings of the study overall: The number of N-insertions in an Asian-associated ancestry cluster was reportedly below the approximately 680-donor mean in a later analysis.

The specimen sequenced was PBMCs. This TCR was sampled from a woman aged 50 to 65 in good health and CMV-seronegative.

CDR3 DNA sequence: TGTGCCAGCGGCTCAGGACCGGGACAATGGTACGAGCAGTACTTC. Translated, it gives CASGSGPGQWYEQYF. The J gene is TRBJ2-5, the V gene TRBV5-6; TRBD1 is a possible D gene (6 bases). The J call may be incorrect, as the DNA end agrees better with TRBJ2-7. The CDR3 has 15 amino acids. CDR1 and CDR2 (germline): SGHDT, YYEEEE.